Below, 18 T cell receptor beta chains from the same sample are listed, as sequenced in a study of Graves' ophthalmopathy and Graves' hyperthyroidism (dated by TCRdb to 2016 to 2019). Data came from an Illumina HiSeq 2000. For repertoire sequencing, the TCR beta CDR3 regions were amplified from RNA transcripts. HTBI primers and the Qiagen OneStep RT-PCR kit were used in a first-round RT-PCR, which was followed by a second-round multiplex PCR, size selection and purification. TCRdb took the public reads, trimmed them with fastp at Q25, ran MiXCR for clone calling and kept in-frame beta chains. A single entry per CDR3 protein holds the most common genes and DNA from its merged rows. This sample is represented by around 1.1 million distinct CDR3 sequences; less than 45% of them were singletons. The ten most abundant clones make up approximately 10% of the sample. Sequenced input: peripheral blood or thyroid tissue (not recorded which). These receptor sequences come from an adult man with Graves' hyperthyroidism.

This clonotype showed up just a few times. This rearrangement joins TRBV5-5 to TRBJ2-3, with D maybe TRBD1 (8 bases). CDR1 and CDR2 (germline): SGHKS, YYEKEE (reference sequence). V was clipped by 6 bases and J by 1 base, with 15 bases between them. The CDR3 sequence is 15 residues long. CDR3 DNA: TGTGCCAGCACCAGGACAGGGAGGGGCACAGATACGCAGTATTTT. Translating it yields CASTRTGRGTDTQYF.

This clonotype was counted at least ten times. The CDR3 spells CATSSRQGDTGELFF. The CDR3 DNA reads TGTGCCACCAGCAGCCGACAGGGGGACACCGGGGAGCTGTTTTTT. This chain uses TRBV15 with TRBJ2-2, with 9 bases aligning to TRBD1. The CDR3 loop spans 15 amino acids. J lost 3 bases, V lost 3 bases, and 2 bases had no gene match. In germline, CDR1 is LNHNV, CDR2 YYDKDF (reference sequence).

The chain has TRBV3-1 and TRBJ2-5; 8 bases match TRBD1. V lost 2 bases and J lost 5; bases outside the gene matches: 4. The CDR3 is made up of 14 amino acids. Germline CDR1 reads LGHDT; CDR2 reads YNNKEL (reference sequence). Written as DNA, the CDR3 is TGTGCCAGCAGCCAATACGGACAGGGCGAGACCCAGTACTTC. This encodes CASSQYGQGETQYF.

This clonotype was detected many times. The chain joins TRBV7-9 to TRBJ1-5; 7 bases agree with TRBD1. Trimming took 5 bases from V and 4 from J; bases not matched to a gene: 8. From germline, CDR1 is SEHNR and CDR2 FQNEAQ (reference sequence). The CDR3 has 15 amino acids. This chain's CDR3 is CASSPGGTENQPQHF. CDR3 DNA sequence: TGTGCCAGCAGCCCAGGTGGGACAGAAAATCAGCCCCAGCATTTT. The entire variable domain, with the rest obtained from reference TRBV7-9 and TRBJ1-5, is as follows: DTGVSQNPRHKITKRGQNVTFRCDPISEHNRLYWYRQTLGQGPEFLTYFQNEAQLEKSRLLSDRFSAERPKGSFSTLEIQRTEQGDSAMYLCASSPGGTENQPQHFGDGTRLSIL.

This clonotype was observed at least ten times. The CDR3 region is CSARGRSGSEWEQYF. The CDR3 DNA is TGCAGTGCGAGGGGCCGTAGCGGGAGCGAGTGGGAGCAGTACTTC. The V gene is TRBV20-1, the J gene TRBJ2-7, with TRBD2 identical over 9 bases. The CDR3 loop spans 15 amino acids. After removal of 6 bases from V and 7 bases from J, the junction contained 16 bases not matched to a gene. Per germline, CDR1 DFQATT and CDR2 SNEGSKA (reference sequence).

The table lists this clonotype with a few counts. V is TRBV10-3 and J is TRBJ2-5, with unresolved D. CDR3 length: 12 amino acids. The V end was cut by 10 bases, the J end by 5 bases, with 14 bases between. Germline V gene lookup returns CDR1 ENHRY and CDR2 SYGVKD. This CDR3 reads CATSPGRETQYF. The CDR3 DNA follows: TGTGCCACCTCTCCGGGCAGGGAGACCCAGTACTTC.

V usage is TRBV2 and J usage is TRBJ1-3, with D possibly matching TRBD1 (5 bases). The CDR3 is made up of 14 amino acids. Germline V gene data show CDR1 as SNHLY and CDR2 as FYNNEI. The germline V and J ends were trimmed by 4 bases and 2 bases, with 9 bases remaining between them. The CDR3: CASSAGGPGNTIYF. The CDR3 nucleotides are TGTGCCAGCAGTGCGGGGGGTCCTGGAAACACCATATATTTT. The whole variable domain, filled in from reference TRBV2 and TRBJ1-3, reads EPEVTQTPSHQVTQMGQEVILRCVPISNHLYFYWYRQILGQKVEFLVSFYNNEISEKSEIFDDQFSVERPDGSNFTLKIRSTKLEDSAMYFCASSAGGPGNTIYFGEGSWLTVV.

This rearrangement joins TRBV20-1 to TRBJ2-5; D is perhaps TRBD2 (6 bases). CDR1 and CDR2 from the germline V gene are DFQATT and SNEGSKA (reference sequence). The CDR3 covers 14 residues. The V end was cut by 1 base, the J end by 1 base, with 10 bases between. The CDR3 DNA is TGCAGTGCTAGAGGAGGGAGGCCCCAAGAGACCCAGTACTTC. This encodes CSARGGRPQETQYF.

The CDR3 DNA is TGTGCCAGCAGCAGGGACAGCACCATGAACACTGAAGCTTTCTTT. Translation: CASSRDSTMNTEAFF. The chain couples TRBV6-2 or TRBV6-3 to TRBJ1-1, with 7 bases identical to TRBD1. Germline V gene data show CDR1 as MNHEY and CDR2 as SVGEGT. This CDR3 region has 15 residues. The J segment lost 0 bases and the V segment lost 6 bases, leaving 7 bases of the junction unmatched.

The sample holds a few counts of this clonotype. The chain uses TRBV12-5 and TRBJ2-7; TRBD2 agrees at 7 bases. Trimming at V came to 8 bases and at J to 2 bases, leaving 24 bases not matched to a gene. The CDR3 has 19 residues. Per germline, CDR1 LGHNT and CDR2 FRNRAP. Here the CDR3 DNA reads TGTGCTAGTCACTCCCCCACGGACTGTTGTAGCGGGCTGACCTACGAGCAGTACTTC. Translating gives CASHSPTDCCSGLTYEQYF.

Only one count was recorded for this clonotype. The genes are TRBV5-1 and TRBJ1-1; TRBD1 might be the D (6 bases). The germline V gene encodes CDR1 SGHRS and CDR2 YFSETQ. Trimming removed 2 bases at V and 12 bases at J, with 11 bases between. This CDR3 region has 11 residues. The CDR3 here is CASSFGQWTFF. Written as DNA, the CDR3 is TGCGCCAGCAGCTTCGGACAGTGGACTTTCTTT.

The chain recombines TRBV25-1 with TRBJ2-5; 8 bases match TRBD2. This CDR3 is built from 16 residues. V shed 4 bases, J shed 4 bases, and the junction held 11 bases outside the gene matches. Germline V gene sequence: CDR1 MGHDK, CDR2 SYGVNS. CDR3 in DNA: TGTGCCAGCAGTGGTGCCGACACGGGAGGGAGAGAGACCCAGTACTTC. Its protein product is CASSGADTGGRETQYF.

The sample holds a few counts of this clonotype. V is TRBV9 and J is TRBJ2-2; no definite D call. V was trimmed by 1 base and J by 1 base, leaving 5 bases between them. The CDR3 sequence is 14 residues long. Germline V CDR1 and CDR2: SGDLS, YYNGEE. CDR3 sequence: CASSVFWNTGELFF. CDR3 nucleotides: TGTGCCAGCAGCGTATTTTGGAACACCGGGGAGCTGTTTTTT.

This clonotype came up many times. The V gene is TRBV9, the J gene TRBJ1-2; the match to TRBD1 covers 7 bases. CDR1 is SGDLS, CDR2 YYNGEE, per germline. The CDR3 loop spans 14 amino acids. J was trimmed by 4 bases and V by 0 bases; bases with no gene match: 3. CDR3 sequence: CASSVVDRAYGYTF. CDR3 DNA sequence: TGTGCCAGCAGCGTAGTAGACAGGGCCTATGGCTACACCTTC.

The chain has TRBV25-1 and TRBJ1-4; 7 bases line up with TRBD1. The J segment lost 8 bases and the V segment lost 10 bases, leaving 22 bases of the junction unmatched. The CDR3 extends over 17 amino acids. The germline V gene encodes CDR1 MGHDK and CDR2 SYGVNS. In DNA form, the CDR3 reads TGTGCCACCAGCAGCCGAAATACCGGGACAGCTGGCGAAAAACTGTTTTTT. Protein product: CATSSRNTGTAGEKLFF.

The genes are TRBV5-4 and TRBJ2-1, with 9 bases lining up with TRBD2. The CDR3 is 15 amino acids. Trimming cost V 4 bases and J 1 base; bases outside gene matches: 3. CDR1 and CDR2 from the germline V gene are SGHNT and YYREEE (reference sequence). Written as DNA, the CDR3 is TGTGCCAGCAGCCTAGCGGGAAGATCCTACAATGAGCAGTTCTTC. Residues: CASSLAGRSYNEQFF. Drawing the rest from reference TRBV5-4 and TRBJ2-1, the complete variable domain is ETGVTQSPTHLIKTRGQQVTLRCSSQSGHNTVSWYQQALGQGPQFIFQYYREEENGRGNFPPRFSGLQFPNYSSELNVNALELDDSALYLCASSLAGRSYNEQFFGPGTRLTVL.

The genes are TRBV5-1 and TRBJ2-5; 9 bases map to TRBD1. J was trimmed by 2 bases and V by 4 bases; bases with no gene match: 6. Germline V gene lookup returns CDR1 SGHRS and CDR2 YFSETQ. CDR3 size: 15 residues. Here the CDR3 reads CASSVLQGAQETQYF. The CDR3 region has the DNA TGCGCCAGCAGCGTATTACAGGGGGCACAAGAGACCCAGTACTTC. The full variable domain, rest sourced from reference TRBV5-1 and TRBJ2-5, is KAGVTQTPRYLIKTRGQQVTLSCSPISGHRSVSWYQQTPGQGLQFLFEYFSETQRNKGNFPGRFSGRQFSNSRSEMNVSTLELGDSALYLCASSVLQGAQETQYFGPGTRLLVL.

The table lists this clonotype with many counts. The V call is TRBV6-2 or TRBV6-3, the J call TRBJ1-6, with D uncertain. The V and J ends lost 5 bases and 11 bases respectively, with 16 bases between them. CDR3 length equals 14 residues. CDR1 and CDR2 (germline): MNHEY, SVGEGT. Written as DNA, the CDR3 is TGTGCCAGCAGTACCGACACGCTTGGGGCACCCCTCCACTTT. This codes for CASSTDTLGAPLHF.